This T cell receptor (beta chain) was captured in a study of regulatory T cells in long-lasting Graves disease. Germline loops: CDR1 MNHNS, CDR2 SASEGT. The CDR3 is 16 residues long. Trimming left V 2 bases short and J 0 bases short, with 8 bases between. This clonotype was recorded many times. Building of the TCR beta libraries involved iRepertoire HTBI primers and Arm-PCR of CDR3 regions. TCRdb re-analysed the multiplex PCR reads in MiXCR, keeping a single row per CDR3 protein. The sample has 400,000 to 500,000 distinct CDR3 sequences; over 20% are singletons. Indicated time point: persistent/refractory GD, antithyroid drugs over 5 years with positive TRAb. The TCR library was prepared using RNA isolated from PBMCs.

Sample: peripheral blood mononuclear cells (PBMCs), taken when the disease was refractory, from a patient treated with antithyroid drugs. This chain joins TRBV6-1 and TRBJ1-6; the D is unclear. The TCR comes from a female donor with Graves disease. This chain's CDR3 is CASSEYSSSYNSPLHF. The DNA of the CDR3 is TGTGCCAGCAGTGAATACAGCAGCTCCTATAATTCACCCCTCCACTTT.